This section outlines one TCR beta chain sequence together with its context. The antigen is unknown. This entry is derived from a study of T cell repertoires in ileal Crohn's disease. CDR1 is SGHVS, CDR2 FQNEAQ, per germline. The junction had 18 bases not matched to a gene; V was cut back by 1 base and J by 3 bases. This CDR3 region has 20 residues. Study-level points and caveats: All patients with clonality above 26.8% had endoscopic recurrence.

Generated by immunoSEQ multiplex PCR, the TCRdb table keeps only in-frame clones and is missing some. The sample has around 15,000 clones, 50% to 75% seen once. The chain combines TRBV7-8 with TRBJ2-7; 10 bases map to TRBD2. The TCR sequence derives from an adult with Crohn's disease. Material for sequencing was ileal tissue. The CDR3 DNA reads TGTGCCAGCAGCTTAGTCGTAGCCAGCGGGAGGGCTGGTAGCAACTACGAGCAGTACTTC. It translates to CASSLVVASGRAGSNYEQYF.